This T cell receptor (beta chain) appears in the sequencing data of a study of blood T cell repertoires in COVID-19. Study context: Collection of acute and convalescent COVID-19 samples took place in the United States, Italy and Spain. The analysed material was cDNA or gDNA that came from T cells, B-cell-depleted T cells, or PBMCs.

How the authors handled the data: Amplified reference gene primers provided the basis for estimating nucleated cell counts. Some clones are missing from TCRdb's copy, which holds only in-frame ones; the method was immunoSEQ multiplex PCR. V, J and clone size are taken as reported in that table, and D and trimming were inferred from the DNA itself. This table holds over 85,000 clones, 75% to 90% found once. Per germline, CDR1 MDHEN and CDR2 SYDVKM. The CDR3 runs to 17 residues. Trimming cost V 2 bases and J 4 bases; bases outside gene matches: 13. The rearrangement links TRBV28 to TRBJ1-2, with 7 bases fitting TRBD1. What was sequenced was peripheral blood. The source of this sequence is a man older than 75 with acute or convalescent COVID-19. The CDR3 nucleotides read TGTGCCAGCAGTTTAGGAGGGACAGCAAAAAAAGGCTATGGCTACACCTTC. It translates to CASSLGGTAKKGYGYTF.